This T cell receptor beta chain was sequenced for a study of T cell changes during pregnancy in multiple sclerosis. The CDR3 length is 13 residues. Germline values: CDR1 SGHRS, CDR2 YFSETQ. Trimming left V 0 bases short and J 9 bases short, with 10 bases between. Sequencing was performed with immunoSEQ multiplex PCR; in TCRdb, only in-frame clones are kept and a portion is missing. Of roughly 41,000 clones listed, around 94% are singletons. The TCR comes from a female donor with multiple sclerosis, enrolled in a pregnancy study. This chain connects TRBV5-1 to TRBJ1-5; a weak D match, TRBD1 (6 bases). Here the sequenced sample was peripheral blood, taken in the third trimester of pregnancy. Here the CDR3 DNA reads TGCGCCAGCAGCTTGGCCGAAGGGGGGCCCCAGCATTTT. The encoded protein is CASSLAEGGPQHF.